Described below is a single T cell receptor beta chain sequence and its context. Antigen specificity is unknown. The CDR3 sequence is 15 residues long. Germline CDR1 and CDR2: SGHTA and FQGNSA. With 6 bases clipped from V and 8 bases from J, the junction kept 14 bases outside the gene matches. Sequencing of DNA taken from cultured CD4+ T cells relied on the Oncomine TCR Beta short-read assay. TCRdb ran MiXCR on the PCR reads and lists one entry per CDR3 protein. Of about 17,000 distinct CDR3 sequences detected, roughly 44% appear once; the ten largest clones hold 20%. The entry originates in a study of vaccination and CD4 T cells after COVID-19. Overall study: The convalescent population consisted of six males and four females, two of whom were of Hispanic ethnicity. Vaccinees got either two BNT162b2 doses or two mRNA-1273 doses. Cellular stimulation was performed using overlapping spike peptides derived from SARS-CoV-2, HCoV-NL63, HCoV-OC43 and HCoV-229E. Overall study results and limits: Median SARS-CoV-2-reactive clonotype numbers went from about 20 to 38; this increase was not significant.

Time point of the sample: late sampling 161 to 241 days after vaccination in a few convalescent patients. Stated treatment: approximately nine-day PBMC culture with coronavirus spike peptide pools or control peptides (ViraFEST assay). Sequenced here: CD4+ T cells from blood, cultured in vitro, sampled about 7 months after SARS-CoV-2 vaccination. The gene calls are TRBV7-2 and TRBJ1-2, with 8 bases aligning to TRBD1. The source is a human donor who had recovered from COVID-19. The CDR3 DNA follows: TGTGCCAGCAGAGCAAACCCGTCGACAGGGGTCGGCTACACCTTC. It specifies CASRANPSTGVGYTF.